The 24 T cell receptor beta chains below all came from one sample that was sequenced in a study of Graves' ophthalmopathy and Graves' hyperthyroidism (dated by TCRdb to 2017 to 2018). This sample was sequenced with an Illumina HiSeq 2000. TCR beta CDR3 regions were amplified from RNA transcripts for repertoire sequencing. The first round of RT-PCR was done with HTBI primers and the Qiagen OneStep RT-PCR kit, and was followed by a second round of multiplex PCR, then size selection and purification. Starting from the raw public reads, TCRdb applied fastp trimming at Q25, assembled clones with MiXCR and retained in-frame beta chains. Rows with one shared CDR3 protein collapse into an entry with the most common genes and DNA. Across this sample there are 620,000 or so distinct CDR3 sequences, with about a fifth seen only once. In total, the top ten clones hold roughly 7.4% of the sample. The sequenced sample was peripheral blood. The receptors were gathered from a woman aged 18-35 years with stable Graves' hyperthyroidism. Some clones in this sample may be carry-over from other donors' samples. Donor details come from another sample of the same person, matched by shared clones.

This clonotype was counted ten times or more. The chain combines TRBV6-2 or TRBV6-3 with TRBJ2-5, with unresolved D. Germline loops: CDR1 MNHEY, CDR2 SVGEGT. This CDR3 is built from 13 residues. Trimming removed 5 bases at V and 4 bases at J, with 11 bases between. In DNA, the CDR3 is TGTGCCAGCAGTCCCATGGGTGGAGAGACCCAGTACTTC. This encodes CASSPMGGETQYF.

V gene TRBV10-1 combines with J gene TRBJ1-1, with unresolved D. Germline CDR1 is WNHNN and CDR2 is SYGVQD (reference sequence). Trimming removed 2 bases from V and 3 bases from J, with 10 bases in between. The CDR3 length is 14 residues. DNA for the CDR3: TGCGCCAGCAGTGAGCTTCGACCCGACACTGAAGCTTTCTTT. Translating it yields CASSELRPDTEAFF.

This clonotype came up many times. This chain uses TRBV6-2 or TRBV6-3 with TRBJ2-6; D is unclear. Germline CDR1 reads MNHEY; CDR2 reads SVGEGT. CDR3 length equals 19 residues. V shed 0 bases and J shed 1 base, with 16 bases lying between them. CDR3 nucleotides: TGTGCCAGCAGTTACTCGTTGTTGGGCTCTATATCTGGGGCCAACGTCCTGACTTTC. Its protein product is CASSYSLLGSISGANVLTF.

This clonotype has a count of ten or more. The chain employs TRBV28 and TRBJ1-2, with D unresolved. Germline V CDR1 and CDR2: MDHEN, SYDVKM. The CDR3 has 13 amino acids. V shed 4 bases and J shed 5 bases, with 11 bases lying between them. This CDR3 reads CASSSPTDYGYTF. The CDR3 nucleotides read TGTGCCAGCAGTTCCCCTACAGATTATGGCTACACCTTC.

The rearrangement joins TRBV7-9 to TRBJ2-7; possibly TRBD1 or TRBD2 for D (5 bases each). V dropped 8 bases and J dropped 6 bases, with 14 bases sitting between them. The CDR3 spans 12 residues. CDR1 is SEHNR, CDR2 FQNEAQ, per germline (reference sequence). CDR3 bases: TGTGCCAGCGGGACGGGGAATGTCGAGCAGTACTTC. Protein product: CASGTGNVEQYF.

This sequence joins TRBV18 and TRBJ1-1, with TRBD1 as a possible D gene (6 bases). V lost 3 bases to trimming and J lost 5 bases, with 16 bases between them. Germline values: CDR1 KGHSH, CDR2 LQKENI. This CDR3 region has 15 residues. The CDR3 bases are TGTGCCAGCTCACCCCGTGGGGGAAGGGGGACTGAAGCTTTCTTT. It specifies CASSPRGGRGTEAFF.

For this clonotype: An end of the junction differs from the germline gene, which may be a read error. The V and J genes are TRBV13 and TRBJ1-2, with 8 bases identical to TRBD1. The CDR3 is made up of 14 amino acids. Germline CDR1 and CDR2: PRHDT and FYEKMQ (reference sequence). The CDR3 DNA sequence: TGTGTCAGCAGCCAGGGACAGGCGAACTATGGCTACACCTTC. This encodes CVSSQGQANYGYTF.

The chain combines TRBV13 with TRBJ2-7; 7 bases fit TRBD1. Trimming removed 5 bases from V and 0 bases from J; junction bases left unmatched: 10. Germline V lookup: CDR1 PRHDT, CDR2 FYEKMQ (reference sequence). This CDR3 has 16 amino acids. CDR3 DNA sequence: TGTGCCAGCAGCCCTAGGCGGACAGGCTTCTCCTACGAGCAGTACTTC. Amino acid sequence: CASSPRRTGFSYEQYF. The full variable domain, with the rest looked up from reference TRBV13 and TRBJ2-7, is AAGVIQSPRHLIKEKRETATLKCYPIPRHDTVYWYQQGPGQDPQFLISFYEKMQSDKGSIPDRFSAQQFSDYHSELNMSSLELGDSALYFCASSPRRTGFSYEQYFGPGTRLTVT.

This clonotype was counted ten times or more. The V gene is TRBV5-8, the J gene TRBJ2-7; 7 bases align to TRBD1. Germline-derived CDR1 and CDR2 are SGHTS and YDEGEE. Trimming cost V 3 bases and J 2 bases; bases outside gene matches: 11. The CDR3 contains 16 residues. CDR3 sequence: CASSSTTGTVAYEQYF. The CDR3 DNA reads TGTGCCAGCAGCTCCACCACCGGGACAGTGGCCTACGAGCAGTACTTC.

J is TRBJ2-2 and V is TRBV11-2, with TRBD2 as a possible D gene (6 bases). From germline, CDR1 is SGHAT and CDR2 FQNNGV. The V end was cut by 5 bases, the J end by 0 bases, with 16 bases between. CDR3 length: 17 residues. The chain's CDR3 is CASSTLTAGTNTGELFF. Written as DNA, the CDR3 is TGTGCCAGCAGCACATTGACAGCGGGTACGAACACCGGGGAGCTGTTTTTT.

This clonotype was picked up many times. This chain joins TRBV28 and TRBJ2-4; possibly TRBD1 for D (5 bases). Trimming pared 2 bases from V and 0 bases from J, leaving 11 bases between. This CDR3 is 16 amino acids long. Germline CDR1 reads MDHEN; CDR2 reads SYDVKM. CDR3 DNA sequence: TGTGCCAGCAGTTTACCAGGGTCCTTAGCCAAAAACATTCAGTACTTC. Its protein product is CASSLPGSLAKNIQYF.

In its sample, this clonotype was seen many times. In nucleotides, the CDR3 is TGTGCCAGCAGCGTAGAAGGTTCGAGAGCATCTGGAAACACCATATATTTT. Translated: CASSVEGSRASGNTIYF. The J gene is TRBJ1-3, the V gene TRBV9, with unresolved D. Germline CDR1 is SGDLS and CDR2 is YYNGEE. Trimming removed 0 bases at V and 1 base at J, with 14 bases between. The CDR3 has 17 residues.

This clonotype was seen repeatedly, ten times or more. The CDR3: CSARDPKQASYEQYF. DNA for the CDR3: TGCAGTGCTAGAGATCCGAAACAGGCCTCCTACGAGCAGTACTTC. This chain joins TRBV20-1 and TRBJ2-7, with D perhaps TRBD1 (5 bases). Between the trimmed V and J ends, which lost 0 bases and 0 bases, there was a span of 12 bases. Germline loops: CDR1 DFQATT, CDR2 SNEGSKA (reference sequence). There are 15 residues in the CDR3.

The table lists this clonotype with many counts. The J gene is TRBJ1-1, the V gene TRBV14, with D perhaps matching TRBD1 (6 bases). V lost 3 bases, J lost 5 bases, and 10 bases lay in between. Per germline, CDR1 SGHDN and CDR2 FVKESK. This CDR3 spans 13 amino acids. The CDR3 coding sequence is TGTGCCAGCAGCCAGGGGGCGAGGACTGAAGCTTTCTTT. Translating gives CASSQGARTEAFF.

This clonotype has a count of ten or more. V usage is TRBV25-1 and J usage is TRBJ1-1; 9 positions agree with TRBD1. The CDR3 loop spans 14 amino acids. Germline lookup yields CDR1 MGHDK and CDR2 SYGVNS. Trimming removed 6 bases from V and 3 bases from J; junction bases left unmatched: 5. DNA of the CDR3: TGTGCCAGCAGCACAGGGGGCGGGTACACTGAAGCTTTCTTT. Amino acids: CASSTGGGYTEAFF.

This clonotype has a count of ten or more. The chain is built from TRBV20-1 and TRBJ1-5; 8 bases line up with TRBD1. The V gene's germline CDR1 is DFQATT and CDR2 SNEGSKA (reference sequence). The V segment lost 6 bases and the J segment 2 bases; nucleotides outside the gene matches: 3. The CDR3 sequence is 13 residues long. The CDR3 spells CSARQGRNQPQHF. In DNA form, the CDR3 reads TGCAGTGCAAGACAGGGGCGCAATCAGCCCCAGCATTTT.

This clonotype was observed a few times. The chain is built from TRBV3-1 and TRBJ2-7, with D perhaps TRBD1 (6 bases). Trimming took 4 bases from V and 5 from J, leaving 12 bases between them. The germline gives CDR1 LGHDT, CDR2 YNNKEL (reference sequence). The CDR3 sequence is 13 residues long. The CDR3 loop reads CASSLAGVNEQYF. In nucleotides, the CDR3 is TGTGCCAGCAGCCTTGCAGGGGTCAACGAGCAGTACTTC.

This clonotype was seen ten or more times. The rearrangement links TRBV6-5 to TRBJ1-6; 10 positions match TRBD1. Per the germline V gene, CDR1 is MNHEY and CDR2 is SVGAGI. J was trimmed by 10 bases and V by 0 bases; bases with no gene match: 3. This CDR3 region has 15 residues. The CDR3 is CASSYSGDRGSPLHF. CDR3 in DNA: TGTGCCAGCAGTTACTCGGGGGACAGGGGCTCACCCCTCCACTTT.

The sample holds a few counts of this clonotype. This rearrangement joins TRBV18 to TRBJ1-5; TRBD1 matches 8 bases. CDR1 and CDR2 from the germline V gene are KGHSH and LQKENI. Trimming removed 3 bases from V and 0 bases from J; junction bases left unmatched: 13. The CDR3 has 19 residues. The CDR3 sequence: CASSPSDREYLYSNQPQHF. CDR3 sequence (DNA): TGTGCCAGCTCACCGTCGGACAGGGAATACCTGTATAGCAATCAGCCCCAGCATTTT.

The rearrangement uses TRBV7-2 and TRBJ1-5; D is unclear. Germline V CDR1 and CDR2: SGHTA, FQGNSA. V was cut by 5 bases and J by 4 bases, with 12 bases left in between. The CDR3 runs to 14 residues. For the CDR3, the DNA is TGTGCCAGCAGCATCAATCCTACAAATCAGCCCCAGCATTTT. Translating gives CASSINPTNQPQHF. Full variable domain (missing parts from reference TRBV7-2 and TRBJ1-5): GAGVSQSPSNKVTEKGKDVELRCDPISGHTALYWYRQSLGQGLEFLIYFQGNSAPDKSGLPSDRFSAERTGGSVSTLTIQRTQQEDSAVYLCASSINPTNQPQHFGDGTRLSIL.

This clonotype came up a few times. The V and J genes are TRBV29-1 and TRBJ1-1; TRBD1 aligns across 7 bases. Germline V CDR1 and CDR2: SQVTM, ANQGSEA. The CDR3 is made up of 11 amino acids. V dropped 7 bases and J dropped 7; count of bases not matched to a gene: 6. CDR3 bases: TGCAGCGCTGGGGACAGTATTGAAGCTTTCTTT. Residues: CSAGDSIEAFF.

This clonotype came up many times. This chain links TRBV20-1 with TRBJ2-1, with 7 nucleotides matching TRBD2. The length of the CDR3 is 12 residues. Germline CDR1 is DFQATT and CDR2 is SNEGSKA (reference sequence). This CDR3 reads CFPASGPNEQFF. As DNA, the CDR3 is TGCTTCCCGGCTAGCGGTCCCAATGAGCAGTTCTTC.

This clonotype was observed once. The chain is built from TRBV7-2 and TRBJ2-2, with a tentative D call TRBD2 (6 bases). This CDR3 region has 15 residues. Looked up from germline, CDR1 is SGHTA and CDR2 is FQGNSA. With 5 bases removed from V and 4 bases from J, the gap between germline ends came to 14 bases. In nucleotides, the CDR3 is TGTGCCAGCAGCCAGGACTACCGGCTCACCGGGGAGCTGTTTTTT. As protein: CASSQDYRLTGELFF.

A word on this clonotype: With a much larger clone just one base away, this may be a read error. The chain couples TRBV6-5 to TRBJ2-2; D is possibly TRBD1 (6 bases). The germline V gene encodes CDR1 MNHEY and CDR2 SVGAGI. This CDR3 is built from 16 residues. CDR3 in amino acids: CASSSSLDRLPGELCF. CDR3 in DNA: TGTGCCAGCAGTTCCTCCTTGGACAGACTTCCCGGGGAGCTGTGTTTT.